This note documents a single T cell receptor beta chain sequence. Per the study methods: Scientists estimated how many nucleated cells there were by amplifying reference gene primers. Profiled with immunoSEQ multiplex PCR; TCRdb holds only in-frame clones, not every one. The V and J calls and clone size are taken from that table; D and trimming were inferred from the DNA. The top ten hold approximately 5% of the sample, which has 140,000 or so clones, about 84% seen once. This CDR3 comprises 12 residues. V shed 6 bases, J shed 6 bases, and the junction held 2 bases outside the gene matches. CDR1 and CDR2 (germline): MNHEY, SVGEGT. The sample comes from a study of blood T cell repertoires in COVID-19. The overall study: The study drew acute and convalescent COVID-19 samples from the United States, Italy and Spain. From T cells, B-cell-depleted T cells, or PBMCs came the material, which was cDNA or gDNA.

This clonotype was sampled from a woman aged 50 to 65 with acute or convalescent COVID-19. Sequences were obtained from peripheral blood. The J gene is TRBJ1-3, the V gene TRBV6-2 or TRBV6-3; TRBD1 aligns across 7 bases. The CDR3 region has the DNA TGTGCCAGCAGCAAGGGGGCAAACACCATATATTTT. As protein: CASSKGANTIYF.